The entry below describes one TCR beta chain. The antigen remains undetermined. Using immunoSEQ multiplex PCR, the repertoire was profiled, and TCRdb retains in-frame clones only, with some absent. The table records under 80,000 clones, 75% to 90% of them present only once. Trimming shortened V by 5 bases and J by 1 base, and 20 bases separated the two germline ends. This CDR3 spans 17 amino acids. The germline CDR1 and CDR2 sequences are SEHNR and FQNEAQ (reference sequence). The entry originates in a study of lymphopenia after photon versus proton radiotherapy. General study findings and limits: Proton therapy kept repertoires fairly stable, unlike photons, which gained effector/memory cells. A bigger post-nadir fall in TCR diversity correlated inversely with survival time in deceased patients.

This TCR came from a man aged 35 to 55 with gastric cancer. The sample here was peripheral blood, taken from a patient treated with photon-based radiotherapy. The chain has TRBV7-9 and TRBJ1-2; D gene uncertain. CDR3 protein: CASSPFLNVGDNYGYTF. The CDR3 DNA reads as TGTGCCAGCAGCCCCTTCCTTAACGTTGGAGATAACTATGGCTACACCTTC.